This TCR beta chain was observed in a study of blood T cells in healthy people across ages. Whole-study context: For every two T cells, template switching captured about one barcoded beta molecule. Study-wide results and caveats: Roughly linear age-related decline in beta diversity appeared, significant by age about 40.

Next came a second PCR, run for about 7 to 11 cycles, which used a sample-barcoded 5' primer along with a J-beta primer mix. TCRdb independently ran MiXCR on the 5' RACE reads; one entry per CDR3 protein. The repertoire holds 1.5 million to 2 million distinct CDR3 sequences, with roughly 52% as singletons. As to this clonotype: Its antigen is not known.

Germline CDR1 DFQATT, CDR2 SNEGSKA (reference sequence). The CDR3 covers 14 residues. V lost 3 bases and J lost 5; bases outside the gene matches: 6. The specimen was blood. This chain uses TRBV20-1 with TRBJ1-5, with 8 bases lining up with TRBD1. This receptor was identified in a woman aged 40 to 49 in good health. CDR3 coding DNA: TGCAGTGCTAGGGCAAACAGGGGGGATCAGCCCCAGCATTTT. Encoded protein: CSARANRGDQPQHF.